This TCR beta chain originates from a study of control samples from healthy donors and cancer patients. Produced via immunoSEQ multiplex PCR; TCRdb's table is partial and in-frame only. The data contain about 150,000 clones, more than 85% of them seen just once; the ten biggest clones take up almost 6%. Trimming removed 3 bases from V and 3 bases from J, with 23 bases in between. The CDR3 has 18 residues. Germline V lookup: CDR1 MNHEY, CDR2 SVGEGT. The chain joins TRBV6-2 or TRBV6-3 to TRBJ1-1; maybe TRBD1 (5 bases). Material for sequencing was blood. This sequence was found in a man aged 18 to 30 in good health. The CDR3 sequence is CASSYHRIGSWGDTEAFF. CDR3 nucleotides: TGTGCCAGCAGTTATCATCGAATTGGGTCGTGGGGGGACACTGAAGCTTTCTTT.